The clone carrying this T cell receptor beta chain was seen repeatedly, ten times or more. The CDR3 has 12 amino acids. The germline V gene has CDR1 DFQATT and CDR2 SNEGSKA (reference sequence). V dropped 3 bases and J dropped 2 bases, with 7 bases sitting between them. Arm-PCR of CDR3 regions with iRepertoire HTBI primers generated TCR beta libraries. TCRdb reprocessed the multiplex PCR reads with MiXCR, giving one entry per CDR3 protein. The sample holds under 450,000 distinct CDR3 sequences; about an eighth are singletons and the top ten take 15% to 20%. The data belong to a study of regulatory T cells in long-lasting Graves disease. Described time point: newly diagnosed GD, antithyroid drugs for less than 3 months. The TCR library was made from RNA extracted from PBMCs. Another study also made use of these data, one on T cells in Graves' hyperthyroidism and ophthalmopathy.

The gene calls are TRBV20-1 and TRBJ2-5; the D is unclear. The sample here was peripheral blood mononuclear cells (PBMCs), taken at new diagnosis, from a patient treated with antithyroid drugs. This TCR was recovered from a woman under 30 with Graves disease. The CDR3: CSASRIQETQYF. The DNA for the CDR3 is TGCAGTGCTAGTAGGATTCAAGAGACCCAGTACTTC.